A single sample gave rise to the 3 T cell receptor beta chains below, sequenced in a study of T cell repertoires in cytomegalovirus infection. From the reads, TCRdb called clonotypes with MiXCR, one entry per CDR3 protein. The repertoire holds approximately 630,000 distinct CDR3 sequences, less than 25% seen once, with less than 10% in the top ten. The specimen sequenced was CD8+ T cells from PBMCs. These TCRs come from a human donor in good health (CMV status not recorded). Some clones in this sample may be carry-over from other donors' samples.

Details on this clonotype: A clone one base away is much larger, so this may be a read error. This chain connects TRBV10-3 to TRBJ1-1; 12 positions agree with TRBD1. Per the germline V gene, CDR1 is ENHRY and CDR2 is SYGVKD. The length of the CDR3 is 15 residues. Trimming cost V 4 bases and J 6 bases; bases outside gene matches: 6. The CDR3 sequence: CAISGFGTGGPEAFF. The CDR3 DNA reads TGTGCCATCAGTGGATTCGGGACAGGGGGCCCTGAAGCTTTCTTT.

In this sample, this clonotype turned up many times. CDR3: CASSLAHWSVEQYV. The CDR3 DNA follows: TGTGCCAGCAGCTTAGCGCACTGGTCTGTCGAGCAGTACGTC. The rearrangement uses TRBV7-8 and TRBJ2-7; no definite D call. The CDR3 spans 14 residues. Trimming took off 0 bases at V and 6 bases at J, with 12 bases between the two ends. CDR1 is SGHVS, CDR2 FQNEAQ, per germline.

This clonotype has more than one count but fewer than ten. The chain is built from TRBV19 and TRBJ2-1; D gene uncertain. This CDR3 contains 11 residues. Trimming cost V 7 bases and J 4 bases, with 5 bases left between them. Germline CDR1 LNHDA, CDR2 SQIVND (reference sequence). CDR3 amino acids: CASTQYNEQFF. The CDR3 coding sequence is TGTGCCAGTACCCAATACAATGAGCAGTTCTTC. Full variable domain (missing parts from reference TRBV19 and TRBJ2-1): DGGITQSPKYLFRKEGQNVTLSCEQNLNHDAMYWYRQDPGQGLRLIYYSQIVNDFQKGDIAEGYSVSREKKESFPLTVTSAQKNPTAFYLCASTQYNEQFFGPGTRLTVL.